This is a list of T cell receptor beta chains from one sample in a study of shared clonotypes between healthy human individuals. Method: immunoSEQ multiplex PCR; TCRdb's copy keeps in-frame clones and lacks some. The data show 950,000 to 1,100,000 clones, with about 75% seen just once and roughly 1.5% held by the top ten. Sequencing used memory CD4+ T cells sorted from blood. Receptor source: a young man in good health. Each CDR3 is given with its conserved first and last residue. D genes are given only for firm matches. Clone sizes are given selectively: once, few, many, or a class where the clone is expanded.

V	size	D	J	DNA	CDR3
TRBV5-6	.	.	TRBJ1-6	TGTGCCAGCAGCGAGGGCCGCGTGTTATCACCCCTCCACTTT	CASSEGRVLSPLHF
TRBV6-5	.	.	TRBJ1-1	TGTGCCAGCAGTTACGGTTTTGGGGGGATGAACACTGAAGCTTTCTTT	CASSYGFGGMNTEAFF
TRBV19	.	.	TRBJ2-7	TGTGCCAGTAGTATAGGCGGCAGCTCCTACGAGCAGTACTTC	CASSIGGSSYEQYF
TRBV5-1	.	.	TRBJ2-7	TGCGCCAGCAGCTGGCGGGGAGAGAACTACGAGCAGTACTTC	CASSWRGENYEQYF
TRBV12-5	.	.	TRBJ2-6	TGTGCTAGTGGTACGGGGGCTGCAGGACAAAGTCGGGCCAACGTCCTGACTTTC	CASGTGAAGQSRANVLTF
TRBV9	.	.	TRBJ2-3	TGTGCCAGCAGCGGCCTCCTCACTAGCACAGATACGCAGTATTTT	CASSGLLTSTDTQYF
TRBV5-6	.	.	TRBJ1-4	TGTGCCAGCAGCTCCGGAACAGGAAGGACTAATGAAAAACTGTTTTTT	CASSSGTGRTNEKLFF
TRBV6-5	.	TRBD1	TRBJ1-2	TGTGCCAGCATCACGACAGGGTACTGTGGCTACACCTTC	CASITTGYCGYTF
TRBV15	.	.	TRBJ2-7	TGTGCCACCAGCAGTCGACAAGGTGTAGGCGAGCAGTACTTC	CATSSRQGVGEQYF
TRBV2	once	TRBD1	TRBJ1-3	TGTGCCAGCAGACAAGGGGCAGGGGGCCGCTCTGGAAACACCATATATTTT	CASRQGAGGRSGNTIYF
TRBV30	.	TRBD2	TRBJ2-1	TGTGCCTGTTGGGGGGGAAAAGGCAATGAGCAGTTCTTC	CACWGGKGNEQFF
TRBV19	.	.	TRBJ2-2	TGTGCCAGTAGGATAAATACGAACACCGGGGAGCTGTTTTTT	CASRINTNTGELFF
TRBV28	.	.	TRBJ2-3	TGTGCCAGCAGCCTGGCCAGCCCCACGGATACGCAGTATTTT	CASSLASPTDTQYF
TRBV7-9	.	.	TRBJ1-4	TGTGCCAGCAGCCCACAGGCTACAACTAATGAAAAACTGTTTTTT	CASSPQATTNEKLFF
TRBV30	.	.	TRBJ2-5	TGTGCCACTCAGGCGGACCATGGGGCCCAGTACTTC	CATQADHGAQYF
TRBV7-6	.	TRBD1	TRBJ2-1	TGTGCCAGCAGCCCACGACAGGGATACAATGAGCAGTTCTTC	CASSPRQGYNEQFF
TRBV7-6	.	.	TRBJ2-2	TGTGCCAGCTCCATACAAGGGGTTTATACCGGGGAGCTGTTTTTT	CASSIQGVYTGELFF
TRBV5-5	.	TRBD1	TRBJ1-5	TGTGCCAGCAGCTTGGGTACAGGGGGATGGAGGGGAAATCAGCCCCAGCATTTT	CASSLGTGGWRGNQPQHF
TRBV2	.	TRBD1	TRBJ2-2	TGTGCCAGCAGCGGCTGGGACAGTGCGAACACCGGGGAGCTGTTTTTT	CASSGWDSANTGELFF
TRBV18	.	TRBD2	TRBJ2-5	TGTGCCAGCTCACCAACTAGCGGCCAAGAGACCCAGTACTTC	CASSPTSGQETQYF
TRBV19	.	.	TRBJ1-4	TGTGCCAGTAGTCCCGGACAAGCTAATGAAAAACTGTTTTTT	CASSPGQANEKLFF
TRBV9	.	TRBD1	TRBJ1-1	TGTGCCAGCAGCAAAACGGGACAGACGAACACTGAAGCTTTCTTT	CASSKTGQTNTEAFF
TRBV6-1	.	TRBD1	TRBJ1-1	TGTGCCAGCAGGATTCAGGGGGACACTGAAGCTTTCTTT	CASRIQGDTEAFF
TRBV6-1	.	.	TRBJ2-5	TGTGCCAGCAGTGGGGGGGCGGGAGAACGCGTAGAGACCCAGTACTTC	CASSGGAGERVETQYF
TRBV25-1	.	.	TRBJ1-6	TGTGCCAGCAGTGAATCGGCGTCTCGTGGTTCACCCCTCCACTTT	CASSESASRGSPLHF
TRBV5-8	.	.	TRBJ1-5	TGTGCCAGCAACTTGGGGACTGATCAGCCCCAGCATTTT	CASNLGTDQPQHF
TRBV29-1	few	.	TRBJ1-1	TGCAGCGCGGTTGGTCAGGGGAACACTGAAGCTTTCTTT	CSAVGQGNTEAFF
TRBV15	.	TRBD1	TRBJ1-2	TGTGCCACCAGCAGAGATAAGGGACAGGGCTTCTTAGGTGGCTACACCTTC	CATSRDKGQGFLGGYTF
TRBV5-1	once	TRBD1	TRBJ2-7	TGCGCCAGCAGCCCCGACCTCACAGGGGGCTATCGCGAGCAGTACTTC	CASSPDLTGGYREQYF
TRBV19	.	TRBD2	TRBJ2-7	TGTGCCAGTGGGAGACTAGCGGGGGGACACGAGCAGTACTTC	CASGRLAGGHEQYF
TRBV15	.	.	TRBJ2-1	TGTGCCACCAGCAGACTTGGGTCCGGGACGGAGCCCTACAATGAGCAGTTCTTC	CATSRLGSGTEPYNEQFF
TRBV7-9	few	.	TRBJ1-1	TGTGCCAGCAGCTCACAGTTCCCAACTGAAGCTTTCTTT	CASSSQFPTEAFF
TRBV2	.	.	TRBJ2-6	TGTGCCAGCAGTAGGCAGACTGGGGCCAACGTCCTGACTTTC	CASSRQTGANVLTF
TRBV5-4	few	.	TRBJ1-1	TGTGCCAGCAGACAAGGGGTATCGGGCACTGAAGCTTTCTTT	CASRQGVSGTEAFF
TRBV6-1	.	.	TRBJ2-2	TGTGCCAGCAGCGTAGGGAGAGTCGACACCGGGGAGCTGTTTTTT	CASSVGRVDTGELFF
TRBV12-1	.	.	TRBJ2-7	TGTGCCAGCAGCCAAAATCGACGACAGGGGGTCAACGAGCAGTACTTC	CASSQNRRQGVNEQYF
TRBV6-6	few	.	TRBJ1-3	TGTGCCAGCCGAGTGGAAGGGGGAACTGGAAACACCATATATTTT	CASRVEGGTGNTIYF
TRBV2	.	.	TRBJ2-7	TGTGCCAGCAGACGGGACATAGCCTACGAGCAGTACTTC	CASRRDIAYEQYF
TRBV4-1	.	.	TRBJ2-1	TGCGCCAGCAGCCCTACCGGGCTCTCCTACAATGAGCAGTTCTTC	CASSPTGLSYNEQFF
TRBV27	.	.	TRBJ2-2	TGTGCCAGCAGTTTATGGTCCGTCACCGGGGAGCTGTTTTTT	CASSLWSVTGELFF
TRBV7-9	.	TRBD1	TRBJ1-2	TGTGCCAGCAGCTTGTTACAGGGGGGTGGCTACACCTTC	CASSLLQGGGYTF
TRBV10-1	.	.	TRBJ1-2	TGCGCCAGCAGTGCCACCCCGGGGAGCGGCTACACCTTC	CASSATPGSGYTF
TRBV30	once	.	TRBJ2-7	TGTGCCTGGTCATGGGGTGGCCCAGGCGAGCAGTACTTC	CAWSWGGPGEQYF
TRBV19	.	.	TRBJ1-1	TGTGCCAGTAGTATAGTCAGGATGAACACTGAAGCTTTCTTT	CASSIVRMNTEAFF
TRBV7-8	.	TRBD2	TRBJ2-7	TGTGCCAGCAGCTTAGTTAGCGGGTACGAGCAGTACTTC	CASSLVSGYEQYF
TRBV27	.	.	TRBJ2-7	TGTGCCAGCAGTTTGGACTACGAGCAGTACTTC	CASSLDYEQYF
TRBV2	few	.	TRBJ1-1	TGTGCCAGCAGTGGAGACGGTGAAGCTTTCTTT	CASSGDGEAFF
TRBV4-3	once	.	TRBJ2-5	TGCGCCAGCAGCCAAGGATTCAGCCAAGAGACCCAGTACTTC	CASSQGFSQETQYF
TRBV7-9	.	.	TRBJ2-7	TGTGCCAGCAGCTTAGACAGAGGCGAGCAGTACTTC	CASSLDRGEQYF